The clone carrying this TCR beta chain showed up just once. Its target is unknown. The repertoire was sequenced with immunoSEQ multiplex PCR; TCRdb's copy has only in-frame clones and lacks some. The table records about 33,000 clones, 90% to 95% of them present only once. The CDR3 length is 16 residues. The trim removed 0 bases at V and 2 bases at J, leaving 6 bases unmatched. The germline gives CDR1 SGHTA, CDR2 FQGNSA. This entry is derived from a study of circulating and synovial CD4+ cells in juvenile arthritis. Notes on the study in general: These repertoires were less diverse than bulk blood CD4 repertoires.

Donors were patients with active juvenile idiopathic arthritis. Material: CD4+ T cells from blood. This clonotype originated in a human donor with juvenile idiopathic arthritis. The chain recombines TRBV7-2 with TRBJ2-7, with TRBD2 matching over 8 bases. The CDR3 DNA sequence: TGTGCCAGCAGCTTAGCCCCCACAGCGGGGGCCTACGAGCAGTACTTC. It codes for CASSLAPTAGAYEQYF.